This T cell receptor beta chain was documented in a study of regulatory T cells in long-lasting Graves disease. Points from the study as a whole: Sampling was limited to peripheral blood rather than thyroid tissue. Persistent patients shared some 2,900 public clonotypes among themselves. Newly diagnosed patients shared fewer, at roughly 970.

Trimming pared 4 bases from V and 4 bases from J, leaving 12 bases between. This CDR3 spans 14 amino acids. Germline-derived CDR1 and CDR2 are KGHDR and SFDVKD. In this sample, this clonotype turned up a few times. What it recognizes is unknown. Documented time point: persistent/refractory GD, antithyroid drugs over 5 years with positive TRAb. From RNA extracted from PBMCs, the TCR library was made. In Xi'an, China, an endocrinology department was the source of patients. TCR beta libraries were built with iRepertoire HTBI primers and Arm-PCR of CDR3 regions. TCRdb analysed the multiplex PCR reads with MiXCR anew, one entry per CDR3 protein. Among over 450,000 distinct CDR3 sequences listed, roughly 21% were seen once.

The TCR was taken from a female donor with Graves disease. The starting material was peripheral blood mononuclear cells (PBMCs), obtained when the disease was refractory, from a patient treated with antithyroid drugs. This chain connects TRBV24-1 to TRBJ1-2; perhaps TRBD1 as D (5 bases). CDR3 sequence reads: CATSDEGRGYGYTF. The CDR3 DNA follows: TGTGCCACCAGTGACGAAGGGAGGGGCTATGGCTACACCTTC.